This T cell receptor beta chain was profiled in a study of cytomegalovirus exposure and HLA in healthy donors. The wider study: Falling in the Caucasian-associated ancestry cluster were 81% of around 370 genotyped donors. Study-level findings and limits: Available immune exposure information was restricted to CMV serostatus only. Being productive about 87% or about 30% of the time was typical of most TCR beta V segments in an earlier analysis.

As concerns this clone: Its target is unknown.

Primers for the PCR totalled 60 Vbeta and 13 Jbeta. TCRdb keeps only in-frame clones here, not all; method: immunoSEQ multiplex PCR. The profile shows roughly 170,000 clones, roughly 71% of them singletons. Sequencing was done on a sample of PBMCs. The sequence was collected from a girl aged 5 to 17 in good health and CMV-seronegative.

CDR3 in amino acids: CASKRASSVETQYF. CDR3 DNA: TGTGCCAGCAAGAGGGCTAGTTCGGTCGAGACCCAGTACTTC. V is TRBV2 and J is TRBJ2-5; tentatively, D is TRBD2 (5 bases). Germline V gives CDR1 SNHLY, CDR2 FYNNEI. Deletions cut 7 bases from V and 5 bases from J, with 17 bases between. CDR3 length equals 14 residues.